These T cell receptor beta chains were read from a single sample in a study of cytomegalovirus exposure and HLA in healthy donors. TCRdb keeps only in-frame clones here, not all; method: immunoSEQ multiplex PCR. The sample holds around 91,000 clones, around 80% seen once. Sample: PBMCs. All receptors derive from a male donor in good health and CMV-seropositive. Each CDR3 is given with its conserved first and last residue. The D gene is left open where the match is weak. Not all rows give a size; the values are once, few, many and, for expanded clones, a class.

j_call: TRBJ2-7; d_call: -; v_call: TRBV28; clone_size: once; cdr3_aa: CASSPSLYEQYF; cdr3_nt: TGTGCCAGCAGCCCTTCTCTATACGAGCAGTACTTC
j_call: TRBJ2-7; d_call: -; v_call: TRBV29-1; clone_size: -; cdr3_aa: CSVENGLEQYF; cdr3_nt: TGCAGCGTTGAAAACGGACTCGAGCAGTACTTC
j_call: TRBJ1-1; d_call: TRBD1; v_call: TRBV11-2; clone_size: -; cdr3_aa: CASRQGWNTEAFF; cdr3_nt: TGTGCCAGTCGACAGGGATGGAACACTGAAGCTTTCTTT
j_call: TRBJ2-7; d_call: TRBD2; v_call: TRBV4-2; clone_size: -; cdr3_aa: CASSQVAGGPPYEQYF; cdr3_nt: TGTGCCAGCAGCCAGGTAGCGGGAGGGCCTCCCTACGAGCAGTACTTC
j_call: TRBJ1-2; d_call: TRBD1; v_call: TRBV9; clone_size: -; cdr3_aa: CASSVARDRGRKNYGYTF; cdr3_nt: TGTGCCAGCAGCGTAGCGCGCGACAGGGGGCGGAAGAACTATGGCTACACCTTC
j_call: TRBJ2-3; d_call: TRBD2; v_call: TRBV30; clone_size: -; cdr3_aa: CAWRAAGVSTDTQYF; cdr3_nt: TGTGCCTGGAGGGCAGCGGGAGTTTCCACAGATACGCAGTATTTT
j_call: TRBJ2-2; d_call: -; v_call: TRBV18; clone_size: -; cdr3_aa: CASSRKDSLYGELFF; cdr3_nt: TGTGCCAGCTCACGAAAGGACAGTTTATACGGGGAGCTGTTTTTT
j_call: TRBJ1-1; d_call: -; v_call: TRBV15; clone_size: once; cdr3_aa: CATSRDILWAASSGVNTEAFF; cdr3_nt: TGTGCCACCAGCAGAGACATCTTATGGGCAGCTTCCTCGGGAGTGAACACTGAAGCTTTCTTT
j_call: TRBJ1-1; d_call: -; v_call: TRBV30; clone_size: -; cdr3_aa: CAWSVGVKGGEAFF; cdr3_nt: TGTGCCTGGAGTGTAGGCGTGAAGGGCGGGGAAGCTTTCTTT
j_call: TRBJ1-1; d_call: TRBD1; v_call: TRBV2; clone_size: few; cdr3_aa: CASSEALGGSGEAFF; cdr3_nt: TGTGCCAGCAGTGAAGCGCTAGGGGGCAGTGGTGAAGCTTTCTTT
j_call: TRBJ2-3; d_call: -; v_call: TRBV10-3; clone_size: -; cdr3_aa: CAISAEGVLITDTQYF; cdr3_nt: TGTGCCATCAGTGCTGAGGGGGTTCTTATCACAGATACGCAGTATTTT
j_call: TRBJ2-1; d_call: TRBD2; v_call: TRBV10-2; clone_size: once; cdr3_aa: CASSDPTGLAGGPYNEQFF; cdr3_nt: TGCGCCAGCAGTGACCCTACGGGACTAGCGGGGGGGCCCTACAATGAGCAGTTCTTC
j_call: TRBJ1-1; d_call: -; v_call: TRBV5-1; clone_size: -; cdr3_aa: CASSSTGTTEAFF; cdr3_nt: TGCGCCAGCAGCTCCACAGGGACCACTGAAGCTTTCTTT
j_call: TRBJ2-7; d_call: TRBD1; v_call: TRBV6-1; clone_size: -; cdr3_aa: CASSLTGFYEQYF; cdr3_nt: TGTGCCAGCAGTTTGACAGGGTTCTACGAGCAGTACTTC
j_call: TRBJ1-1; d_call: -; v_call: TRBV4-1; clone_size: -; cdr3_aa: CASSHTQSTLEAFF; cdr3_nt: TGCGCCAGCAGCCATACACAGAGTACACTTGAAGCTTTCTTT
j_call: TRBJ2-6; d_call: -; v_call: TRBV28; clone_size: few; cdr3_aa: CASSFRGISSGANVLTF; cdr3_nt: TGTGCCAGCAGTTTTCGAGGGATATCCTCTGGGGCCAACGTCCTGACTTTC
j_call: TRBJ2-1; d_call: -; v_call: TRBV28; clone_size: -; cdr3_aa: CASSLGGEQFF; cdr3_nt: TGTGCCAGCAGTCTAGGAGGGGAGCAGTTCTTC
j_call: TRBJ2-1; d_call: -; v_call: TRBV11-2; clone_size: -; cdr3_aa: CASSFPGVGTNEQFF; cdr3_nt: TGTGCCAGCAGCTTTCCGGGAGTCGGAACCAATGAGCAGTTCTTC
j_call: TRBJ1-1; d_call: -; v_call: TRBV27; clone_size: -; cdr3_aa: CASSLLPTMNTEAFF; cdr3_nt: TGTGCCAGCAGTTTATTGCCTACTATGAACACTGAAGCTTTCTTT
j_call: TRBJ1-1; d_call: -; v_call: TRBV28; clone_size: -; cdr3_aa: CASSLKPYRSKRDTEAFF; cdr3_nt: TGTGCCAGCAGTTTAAAGCCCTACAGGAGTAAAAGGGACACTGAAGCTTTCTTT
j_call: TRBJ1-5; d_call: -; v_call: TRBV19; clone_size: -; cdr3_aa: CASSILPNQPQHF; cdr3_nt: TGTGCCAGTAGTATCCTTCCCAATCAGCCCCAGCATTTT
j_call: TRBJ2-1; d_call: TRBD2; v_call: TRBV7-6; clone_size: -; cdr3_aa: CASSLGTSGSTYNEQFF; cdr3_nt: TGTGCCAGCAGCTTAGGGACTAGCGGGAGCACCTACAATGAGCAGTTCTTC